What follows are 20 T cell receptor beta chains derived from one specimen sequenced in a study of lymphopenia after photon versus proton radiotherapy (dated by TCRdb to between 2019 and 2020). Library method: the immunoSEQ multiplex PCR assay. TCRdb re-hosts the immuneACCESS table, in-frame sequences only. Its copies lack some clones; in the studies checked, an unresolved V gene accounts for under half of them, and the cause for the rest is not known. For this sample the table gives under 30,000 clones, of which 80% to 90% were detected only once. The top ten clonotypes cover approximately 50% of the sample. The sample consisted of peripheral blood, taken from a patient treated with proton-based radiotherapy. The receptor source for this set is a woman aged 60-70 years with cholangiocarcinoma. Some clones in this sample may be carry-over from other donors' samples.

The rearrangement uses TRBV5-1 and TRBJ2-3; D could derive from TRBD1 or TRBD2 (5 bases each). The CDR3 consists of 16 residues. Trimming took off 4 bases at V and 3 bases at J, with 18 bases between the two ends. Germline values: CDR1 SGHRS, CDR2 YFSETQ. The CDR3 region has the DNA TGCGCCAGCAGCCTAGAGGGGCTAGCCGCTACAGATACGCAGTATTTT. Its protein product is CASSLEGLAATDTQYF.

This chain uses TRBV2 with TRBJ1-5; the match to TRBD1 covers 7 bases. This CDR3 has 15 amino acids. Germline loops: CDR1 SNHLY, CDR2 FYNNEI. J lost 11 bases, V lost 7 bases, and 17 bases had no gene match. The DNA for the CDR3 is TGTGCCAGCACGGGGCGAGACAGGGAATGGGAGGCCCAGCATTTT. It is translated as CASTGRDREWEAQHF.

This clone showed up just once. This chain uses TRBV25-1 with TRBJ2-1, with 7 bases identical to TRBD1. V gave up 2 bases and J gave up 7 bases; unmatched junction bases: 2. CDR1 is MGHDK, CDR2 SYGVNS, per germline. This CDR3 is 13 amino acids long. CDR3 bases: TGTGCCAGCAGTGAAAACAGGGGTAATGAGCAGTTCTTC. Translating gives CASSENRGNEQFF.

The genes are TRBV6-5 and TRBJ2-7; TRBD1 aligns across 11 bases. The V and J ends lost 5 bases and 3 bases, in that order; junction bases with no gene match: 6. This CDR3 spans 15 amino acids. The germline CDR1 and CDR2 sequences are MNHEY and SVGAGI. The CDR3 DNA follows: TGTGCCAGCAGTCGGGGACAGGGGGTAGGCTACGAGCAGTACTTC. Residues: CASSRGQGVGYEQYF.

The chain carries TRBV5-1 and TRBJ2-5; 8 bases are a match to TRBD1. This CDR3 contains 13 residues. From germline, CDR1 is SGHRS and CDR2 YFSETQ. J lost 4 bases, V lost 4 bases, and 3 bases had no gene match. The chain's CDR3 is CASSIGTGETQYF. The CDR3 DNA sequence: TGCGCCAGCAGCATCGGGACAGGAGAGACCCAGTACTTC.

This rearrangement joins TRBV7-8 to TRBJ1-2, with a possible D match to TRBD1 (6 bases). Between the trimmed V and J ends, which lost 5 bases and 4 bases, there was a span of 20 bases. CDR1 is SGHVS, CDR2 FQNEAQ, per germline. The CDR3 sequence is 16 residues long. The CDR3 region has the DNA TGTGCCAGCAGCCCTCGGACAGCTGCGGGGTTCTATGGCTACACCTTC. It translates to CASSPRTAAGFYGYTF.

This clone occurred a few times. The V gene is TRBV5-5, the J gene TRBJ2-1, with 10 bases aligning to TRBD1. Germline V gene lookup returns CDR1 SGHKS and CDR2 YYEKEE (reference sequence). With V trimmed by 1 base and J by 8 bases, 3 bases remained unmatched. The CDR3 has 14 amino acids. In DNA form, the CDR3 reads TGTGCCAGCAGCTTGAGACAGGGGGCATATGAGCAGTTCTTC. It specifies CASSLRQGAYEQFF.

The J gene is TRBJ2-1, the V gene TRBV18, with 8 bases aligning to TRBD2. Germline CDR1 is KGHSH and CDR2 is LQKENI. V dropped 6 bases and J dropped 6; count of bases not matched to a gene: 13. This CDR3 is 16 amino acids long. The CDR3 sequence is CASSARGASGFNEQFF. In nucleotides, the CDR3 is TGTGCCAGCTCCGCACGGGGGGCTAGCGGGTTCAATGAGCAGTTCTTC.

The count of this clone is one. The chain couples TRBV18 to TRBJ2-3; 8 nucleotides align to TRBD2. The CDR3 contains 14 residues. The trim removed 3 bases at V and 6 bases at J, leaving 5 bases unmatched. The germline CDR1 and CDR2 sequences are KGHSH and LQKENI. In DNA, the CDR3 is TGTGCCAGCTCACCCTCCTTAGCGGGGGATACGCAGTATTTT. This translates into CASSPSLAGDTQYF.

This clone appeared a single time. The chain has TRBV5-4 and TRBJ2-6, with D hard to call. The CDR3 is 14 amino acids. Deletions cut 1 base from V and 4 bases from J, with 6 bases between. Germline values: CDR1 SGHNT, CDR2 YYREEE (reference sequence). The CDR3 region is CASSLRQGANVLTF. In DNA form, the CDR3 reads TGTGCCAGCAGCTTGAGGCAGGGGGCCAACGTCCTGACTTTC.

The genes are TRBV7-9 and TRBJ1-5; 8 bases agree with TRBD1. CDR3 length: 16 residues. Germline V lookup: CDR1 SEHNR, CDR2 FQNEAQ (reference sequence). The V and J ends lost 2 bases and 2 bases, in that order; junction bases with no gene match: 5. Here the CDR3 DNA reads TGTGCCAGCAGCTTACAGGGGGCTGGGGGCAATCAGCCCCAGCATTTT. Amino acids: CASSLQGAGGNQPQHF.

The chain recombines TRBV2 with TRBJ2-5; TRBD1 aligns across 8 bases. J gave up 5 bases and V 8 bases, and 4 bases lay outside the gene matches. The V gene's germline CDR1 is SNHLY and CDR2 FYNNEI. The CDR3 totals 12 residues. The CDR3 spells CASGGTGETQYF. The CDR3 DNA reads TGTGCCAGCGGGGGGACAGGCGAGACCCAGTACTTC. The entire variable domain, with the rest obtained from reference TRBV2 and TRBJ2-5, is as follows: EPEVTQTPSHQVTQMGQEVILRCVPISNHLYFYWYRQILGQKVEFLVSFYNNEISEKSEIFDDQFSVERPDGSNFTLKIRSTKLEDSAMYFCASGGTGETQYFGPGTRLLVL.

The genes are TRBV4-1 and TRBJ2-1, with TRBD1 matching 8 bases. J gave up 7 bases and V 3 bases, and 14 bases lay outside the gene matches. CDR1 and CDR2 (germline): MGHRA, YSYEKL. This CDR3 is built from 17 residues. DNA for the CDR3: TGCGCCAGCAGCCAGCAAACCTCGTGGACAGGGTGGAATGAGCAGTTCTTC. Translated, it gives CASSQQTSWTGWNEQFF.

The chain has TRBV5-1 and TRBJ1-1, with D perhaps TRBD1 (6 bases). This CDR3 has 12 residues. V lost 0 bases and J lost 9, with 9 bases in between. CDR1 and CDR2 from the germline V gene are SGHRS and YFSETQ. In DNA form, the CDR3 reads TGCGCCAGCAGCTTGGGGACAGAGAAAGCTTTCTTT. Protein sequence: CASSLGTEKAFF.

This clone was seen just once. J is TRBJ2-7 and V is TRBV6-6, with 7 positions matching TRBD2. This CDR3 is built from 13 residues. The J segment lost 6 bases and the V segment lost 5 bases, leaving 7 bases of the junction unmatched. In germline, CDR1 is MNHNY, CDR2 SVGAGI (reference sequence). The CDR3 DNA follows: TGTGCCAGCAGTGTAGGGAGGGCCTCCGAGCAGTACTTC. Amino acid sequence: CASSVGRASEQYF.

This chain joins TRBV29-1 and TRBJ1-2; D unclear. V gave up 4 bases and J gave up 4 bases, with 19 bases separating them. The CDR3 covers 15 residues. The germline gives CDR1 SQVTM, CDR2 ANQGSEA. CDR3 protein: CSVGNAADGPYGYTF. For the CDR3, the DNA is TGCAGCGTTGGCAACGCGGCAGACGGACCCTATGGCTACACCTTC.

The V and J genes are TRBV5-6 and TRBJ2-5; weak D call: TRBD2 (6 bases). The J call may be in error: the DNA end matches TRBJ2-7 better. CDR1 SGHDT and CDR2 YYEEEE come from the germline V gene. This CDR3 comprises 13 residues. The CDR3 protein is CASAGPRFGEQYF. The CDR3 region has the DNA TGTGCCAGCGCGGGGCCCCGTTTCGGCGAGCAGTACTTC.

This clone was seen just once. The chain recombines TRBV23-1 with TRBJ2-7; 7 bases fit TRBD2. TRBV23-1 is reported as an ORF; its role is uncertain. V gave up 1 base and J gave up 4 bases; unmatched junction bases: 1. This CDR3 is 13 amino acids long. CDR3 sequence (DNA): TGCGCCAGCAGTCAATGGGGGGGGTACGAGCAGTACTTC. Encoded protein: CASSQWGGYEQYF.

The CDR3 loop reads CASSHGQGATGELFF. The CDR3 DNA is TGTGCCAGCAGCCATGGGCAGGGAGCCACCGGGGAGCTGTTTTTT. The chain is built from TRBV27 and TRBJ2-2; tentatively, D is TRBD1 or TRBD2 (5 bases each). Deletions cut 6 bases from V and 4 bases from J, with 15 bases between. The CDR3 contains 15 residues. Germline CDR1 is MNHEY and CDR2 is SMNVEV (reference sequence).

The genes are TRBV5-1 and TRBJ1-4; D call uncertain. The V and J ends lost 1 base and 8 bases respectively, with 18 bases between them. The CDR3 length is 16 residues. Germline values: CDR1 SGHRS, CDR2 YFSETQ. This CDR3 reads CASSLRYSSDREKLFF. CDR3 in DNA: TGCGCCAGCAGCTTGAGGTATTCGTCAGATCGCGAAAAACTGTTTTTT.